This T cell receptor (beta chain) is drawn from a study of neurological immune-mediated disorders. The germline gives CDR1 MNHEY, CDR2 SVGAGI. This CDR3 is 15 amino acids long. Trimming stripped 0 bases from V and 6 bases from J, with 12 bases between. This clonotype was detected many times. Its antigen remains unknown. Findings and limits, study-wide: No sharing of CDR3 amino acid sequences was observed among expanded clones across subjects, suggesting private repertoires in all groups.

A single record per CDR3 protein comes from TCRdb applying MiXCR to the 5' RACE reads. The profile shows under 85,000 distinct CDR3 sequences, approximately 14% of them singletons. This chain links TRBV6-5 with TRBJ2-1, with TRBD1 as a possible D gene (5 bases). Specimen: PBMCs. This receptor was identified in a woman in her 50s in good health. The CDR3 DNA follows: TGTGCCAGCAGTTACTCGAATCCCAGGGTCAATGAGCAGTTCTTC. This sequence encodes CASSYSNPRVNEQFF.